These 21 T cell receptor beta chains share one sample of origin, sequenced in a study of shared clonotypes between healthy human individuals. The repertoire was sequenced with immunoSEQ multiplex PCR; TCRdb's copy has only in-frame clones and lacks some. The sample lists some 680,000 clones; about three quarters were seen once. The source material was memory CD4+ T cells sorted from blood. The subset: CD45RA-negative fraction. These receptors originate from a woman aged 30 to 39 in good health.

This chain uses TRBV6-5 with TRBJ2-7; D not resolved. Germline CDR1 is MNHEY and CDR2 is SVGAGI. The CDR3 extends over 16 amino acids. Trimming cost V 0 bases and J 0 bases, with 12 bases left between them. The CDR3 region has the DNA TGTGCCAGCAGTTACTCGTCCCGATCAAGCTCCTACGAGCAGTACTTC. This sequence encodes CASSYSSRSSSYEQYF.

The CDR3 region has the DNA TGTGCCAGCAGCTCGGCTGGGGCGGCCTACGAGCAGTACTTC. Translating gives CASSSAGAAYEQYF. The chain recombines TRBV7-2 with TRBJ2-7, with D possibly matching TRBD1 (5 bases). The CDR3 contains 14 residues. With 4 bases removed from V and 2 bases from J, the gap between germline ends came to 12 bases. Germline CDR1 SGHTA, CDR2 FQGNSA.

The CDR3 spells CASSSQALTNTEAFF. The CDR3 DNA is TGTGCCAGCAGCTCACAGGCGCTAACGAACACTGAAGCTTTCTTT. The rearrangement joins TRBV7-2 to TRBJ1-1; TRBD1 is a possible D gene (5 bases). The CDR3 is 15 residues long. Germline assignment: CDR1 SGHTA and CDR2 FQGNSA. The germline V and J ends were trimmed by 4 bases and 1 base, with 13 bases remaining between them.

With regard to this clone: This same CDR3 is encoded by further DNA sequences in the sample. The chain recombines TRBV6-1 with TRBJ1-1; D ambiguous. V lost 5 bases and J 3 bases, leaving 10 bases between the germline ends. The V gene's germline CDR1 is MNHNS and CDR2 SASEGT. The CDR3 totals 13 residues. For the CDR3, the DNA is TGTGCCAGCAGTTTAGAAGGGCACACTGAAGCTTTCTTT. As protein: CASSLEGHTEAFF.

This clone was seen just once. The gene calls are TRBV5-1 and TRBJ1-1; D call uncertain. Looked up from germline, CDR1 is SGHRS and CDR2 is YFSETQ. V lost 4 bases and J lost 2, with 15 bases in between. The CDR3 extends over 15 amino acids. The CDR3 DNA reads TGCGCCAGCAGCCCGAGGGCACAGACAAACACTGAAGCTTTCTTT. Amino acid sequence: CASSPRAQTNTEAFF.

This chain links TRBV11-2 with TRBJ2-1, with 13 bases aligning to TRBD2. Losses at the gene ends were 5 bases for V and 7 bases for J; bases not matched to a gene: 8. This CDR3 is built from 16 residues. Germline CDR1 SGHAT, CDR2 FQNNGV. The DNA of the CDR3 is TGTGCCAGCAGCGTCGGGACTAGCGGGAAAATAAATGAGCAGTTCTTC. Its protein product is CASSVGTSGKINEQFF.

The chain recombines TRBV5-1 with TRBJ1-5; 9 bases are shared with TRBD1. The germline gives CDR1 SGHRS, CDR2 YFSETQ. The CDR3 consists of 15 residues. Trimming at V came to 7 bases and at J to 2 bases, leaving 7 bases not matched to a gene. The CDR3: CASATTGGGNQPQHF. CDR3 bases: TGCGCCAGCGCCACTACAGGGGGCGGCAATCAGCCCCAGCATTTT.

This clone showed up just a few times. The chain employs TRBV7-9 and TRBJ2-5; D might be TRBD1 (7 bases). Looked up from germline, CDR1 is SEHNR and CDR2 is FQNEAQ (reference sequence). Trimming took off 6 bases at V and 1 base at J, with 18 bases between the two ends. The CDR3 runs 16 residues. CDR3 nucleotides: TGTGCCAGCAGATTCACAGGGGACTTCCTCCAAGAGACCCAGTACTTC. It specifies CASRFTGDFLQETQYF.

J is TRBJ2-1 and V is TRBV5-1; the match to TRBD2 covers 13 bases. V gave up 4 bases and J gave up 9 bases; unmatched junction bases: 10. CDR1 is SGHRS and CDR2 is YFSETQ in the germline V gene. The CDR3 consists of 16 residues. In nucleotides, the CDR3 is TGCGCCAGCAGCCCCACCGGGACTAGCGGGAAACTTGAGCAGTTCTTC. Translation gives CASSPTGTSGKLEQFF.

The chain employs TRBV2 and TRBJ2-7; 7 nucleotides align to TRBD2. Per the germline V gene, CDR1 is SNHLY and CDR2 is FYNNEI. With 7 bases clipped from V and 3 bases from J, the junction kept 9 bases outside the gene matches. This CDR3 contains 14 residues. The CDR3 here is CASMGGSGVYEQYF. As DNA, the CDR3 is TGTGCCAGCATGGGCGGGAGCGGGGTCTACGAGCAGTACTTC. Supplemented by reference TRBV2 and TRBJ2-7, the full variable domain reads EPEVTQTPSHQVTQMGQEVILRCVPISNHLYFYWYRQILGQKVEFLVSFYNNEISEKSEIFDDQFSVERPDGSNFTLKIRSTKLEDSAMYFCASMGGSGVYEQYFGPGTRLTVT.

This chain joins TRBV4-1 and TRBJ2-7; TRBD1 matches 9 bases. Germline CDR1 reads MGHRA; CDR2 reads YSYEKL. This CDR3 contains 14 residues. V shed 2 bases and J 3 bases; nucleotides not matched to a gene: 2. The CDR3 region is CASSQPGQGYEQYF. CDR3 coding DNA: TGCGCCAGCAGCCAACCGGGACAGGGCTACGAGCAGTACTTC.

This clone was picked up a small number of times. The V gene is TRBV15, the J gene TRBJ2-1; 8 nucleotides line up with TRBD2. Germline loops: CDR1 LNHNV, CDR2 YYDKDF (reference sequence). Unmatched junction bases numbered 13, after V lost 4 bases and J lost 8 bases. This CDR3 has 16 amino acids. The CDR3 sequence: CATSTPGGRELDEQFF. The CDR3 coding sequence is TGTGCCACCAGCACCCCGGGGGGGCGGGAGTTGGATGAGCAGTTCTTC.

The V and J genes are TRBV15 and TRBJ2-3; tentatively, D is TRBD1 (5 bases). The germline V gene encodes CDR1 LNHNV and CDR2 YYDKDF (reference sequence). V lost 1 base, J lost 4 bases, and 9 bases lay in between. This CDR3 comprises 14 residues. This chain's CDR3 is CATSRGTQSDTQYF. CDR3 bases: TGTGCCACCAGCAGAGGGACACAATCAGATACGCAGTATTTT.

This clone was seen a handful of times. The CDR3 is CASSQGLPGSTYNEQFF. CDR3 DNA: TGCGCCAGCAGCCAGGGACTCCCCGGGAGCACCTACAATGAGCAGTTCTTC. The chain links TRBV4-1 to TRBJ2-1, with a possible D match to TRBD2 (6 bases). Germline V lookup: CDR1 MGHRA, CDR2 YSYEKL. The CDR3 sequence is 17 residues long. The V end lost 3 bases, the J end lost 2 bases, and 17 bases lay between the germline ends.

This chain joins TRBV6-5 and TRBJ2-3; 7 bases agree with TRBD2. Unmatched junction bases numbered 5, after V lost 6 bases and J lost 2 bases. The length of the CDR3 is 14 residues. Per germline, CDR1 MNHEY and CDR2 SVGAGI. CDR3 sequence (DNA): TGTGCCAGCAGACCTAGCGGATACACAGATACGCAGTATTTT. This gives the protein CASRPSGYTDTQYF.

The chain employs TRBV6-1 and TRBJ2-4, with D tentatively TRBD1 or TRBD2 (5 bases each). There are 16 residues in the CDR3. Trimming took off 1 base at V and 0 bases at J, with 10 bases between the two ends. In germline, CDR1 is MNHNS, CDR2 SASEGT. The DNA for the CDR3 is TGTGCCAGCAGTGAAGAGTCGGGGCCAGCCAAAAACATTCAGTACTTC. Protein product: CASSEESGPAKNIQYF.

With respect to this clone: Other DNA variants within this sample encode the same CDR3. The chain combines TRBV18 with TRBJ1-3, with a weak D call TRBD1 (6 bases). Germline assignment: CDR1 KGHSH and CDR2 LQKENI. This CDR3 is 15 amino acids long. The ends were cut back, 3 bases at V and 0 bases at J, with 9 bases in the middle. DNA of the CDR3: TGTGCCAGCTCACCTCGGACAGCCTCTGGAAACACCATATATTTT. Protein product: CASSPRTASGNTIYF.

V usage is TRBV5-1 and J usage is TRBJ2-5, with a tentative D call TRBD1 (5 bases). Germline loops: CDR1 SGHRS, CDR2 YFSETQ. Trimming removed 0 bases from V and 4 bases from J, with 19 bases in between. CDR3 size: 17 residues. CDR3 coding DNA: TGCGCCAGCAGCTTGGGGGTTTTATGGGGCGCATTAGAGACCCAGTACTTC. Translating it yields CASSLGVLWGALETQYF.

Of note for this clone: Other nucleotide sequences in the sample specify the same CDR3. V and J are TRBV18 and TRBJ1-1, with D possibly matching TRBD1 (5 bases). V gave up 3 bases and J gave up 0 bases, with 8 bases separating them. This CDR3 has 14 residues. CDR1 is KGHSH and CDR2 is LQKENI in the germline V gene. CDR3 protein: CASSPTALNTEAFF. CDR3 coding DNA: TGTGCCAGCTCACCGACAGCATTGAACACTGAAGCTTTCTTT.

This clone has at least ten counts. The rearrangement joins TRBV11-3 to TRBJ2-5, with unresolved D. Germline assignment: CDR1 SGHNT and CDR2 YENEEA. CDR3 size: 14 residues. Trimming removed 1 base at V and 5 bases at J, with 11 bases between. CDR3 sequence: CASSLVLEPETQYF. As DNA, the CDR3 is TGTGCCAGCAGCTTAGTGTTAGAACCTGAGACCCAGTACTTC.

V and J are TRBV2 and TRBJ2-5, with D unclear. The CDR3 totals 11 residues. CDR1 and CDR2 (germline): SNHLY, FYNNEI. The V end was cut by 8 bases, the J end by 5 bases, with 9 bases between. CDR3 in amino acids: CASALGETQYF. The CDR3 DNA sequence: TGTGCCAGCGCACTTGGGGAGACCCAGTACTTC.